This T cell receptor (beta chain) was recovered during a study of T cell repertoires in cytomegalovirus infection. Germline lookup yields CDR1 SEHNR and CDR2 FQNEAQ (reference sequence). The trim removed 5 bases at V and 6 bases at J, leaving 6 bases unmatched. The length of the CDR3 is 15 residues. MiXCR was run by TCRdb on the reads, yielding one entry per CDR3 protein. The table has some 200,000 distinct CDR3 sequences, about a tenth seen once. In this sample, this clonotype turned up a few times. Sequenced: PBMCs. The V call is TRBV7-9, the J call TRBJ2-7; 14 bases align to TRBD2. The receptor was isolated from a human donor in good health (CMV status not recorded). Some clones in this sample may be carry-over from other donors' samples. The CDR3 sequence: CASSPTGLAGAEQYF. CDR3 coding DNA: TGTGCCAGCAGCCCAACGGGACTAGCGGGAGCCGAGCAGTACTTC.